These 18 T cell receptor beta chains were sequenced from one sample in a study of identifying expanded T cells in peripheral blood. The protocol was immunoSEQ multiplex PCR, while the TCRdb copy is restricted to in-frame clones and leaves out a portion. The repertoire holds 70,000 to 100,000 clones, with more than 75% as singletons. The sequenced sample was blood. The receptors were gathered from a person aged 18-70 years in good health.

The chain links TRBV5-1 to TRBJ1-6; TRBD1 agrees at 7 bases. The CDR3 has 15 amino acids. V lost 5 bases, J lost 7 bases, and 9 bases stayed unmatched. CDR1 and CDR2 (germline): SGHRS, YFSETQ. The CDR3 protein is CASSIAGTENSPLHF. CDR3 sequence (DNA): TGCGCCAGCAGTATTGCCGGGACAGAAAATTCACCCCTCCACTTT.

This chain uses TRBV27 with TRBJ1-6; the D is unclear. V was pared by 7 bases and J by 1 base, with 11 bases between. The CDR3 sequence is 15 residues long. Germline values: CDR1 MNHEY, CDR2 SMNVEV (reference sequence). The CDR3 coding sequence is TGTGCCAGCACTCCAATAGGGTCCTATAATTCACCCCTCCACTTT. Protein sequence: CASTPIGSYNSPLHF.

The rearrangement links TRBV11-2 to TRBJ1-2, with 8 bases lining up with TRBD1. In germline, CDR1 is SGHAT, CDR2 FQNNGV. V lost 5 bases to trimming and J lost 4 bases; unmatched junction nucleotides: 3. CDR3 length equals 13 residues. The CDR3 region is CASSVTGGYGYTF. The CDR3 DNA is TGTGCCAGCAGCGTAACAGGGGGCTATGGCTACACCTTC.

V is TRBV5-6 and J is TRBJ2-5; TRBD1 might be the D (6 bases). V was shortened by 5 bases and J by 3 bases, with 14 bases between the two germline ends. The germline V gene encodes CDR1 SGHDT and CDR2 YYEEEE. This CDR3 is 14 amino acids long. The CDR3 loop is CASSQTGRKETQYF. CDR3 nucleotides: TGTGCCAGCAGTCAAACAGGGCGGAAAGAGACCCAGTACTTC.

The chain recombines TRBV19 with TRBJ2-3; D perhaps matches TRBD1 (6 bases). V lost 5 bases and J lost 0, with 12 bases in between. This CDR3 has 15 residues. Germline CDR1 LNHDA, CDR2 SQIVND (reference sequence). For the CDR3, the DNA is TGTGCCAGTAGTGTTGCAGGGACAAGCACAGATACGCAGTATTTT. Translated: CASSVAGTSTDTQYF.

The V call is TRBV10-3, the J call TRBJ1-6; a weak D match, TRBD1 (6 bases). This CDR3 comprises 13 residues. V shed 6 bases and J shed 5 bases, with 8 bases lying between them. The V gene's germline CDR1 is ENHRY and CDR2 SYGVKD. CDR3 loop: CAIRGTNNSPLHF. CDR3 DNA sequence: TGTGCCATCAGGGGGACAAATAATTCACCCCTCCACTTT.

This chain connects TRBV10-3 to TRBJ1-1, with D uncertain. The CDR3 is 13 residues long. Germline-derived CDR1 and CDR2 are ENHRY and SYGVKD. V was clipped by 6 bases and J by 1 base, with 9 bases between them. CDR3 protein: CAISGGENTEAFF. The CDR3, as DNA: TGTGCCATCAGCGGCGGGGAGAACACTGAAGCTTTCTTT.

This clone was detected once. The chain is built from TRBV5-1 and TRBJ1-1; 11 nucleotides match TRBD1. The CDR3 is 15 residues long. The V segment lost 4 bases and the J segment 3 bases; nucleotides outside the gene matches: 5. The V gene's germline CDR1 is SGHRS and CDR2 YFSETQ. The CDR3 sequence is CASSDGQGAHTEAFF. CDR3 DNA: TGCGCCAGCAGCGATGGACAGGGGGCGCACACTGAAGCTTTCTTT.

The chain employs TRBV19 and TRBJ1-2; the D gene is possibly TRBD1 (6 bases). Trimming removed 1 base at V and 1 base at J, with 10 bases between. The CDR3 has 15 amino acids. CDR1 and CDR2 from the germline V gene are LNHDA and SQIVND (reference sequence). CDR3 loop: CASSIALGGNYGYTF. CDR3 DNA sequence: TGTGCCAGTAGTATAGCTTTAGGGGGTAACTATGGCTACACCTTC.

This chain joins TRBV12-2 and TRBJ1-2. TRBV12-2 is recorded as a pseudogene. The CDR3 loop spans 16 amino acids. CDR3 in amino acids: CASLLQARGPDYGYTF. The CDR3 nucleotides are TGTGCAAGTCTCCTACAAGCCCGGGGGCCCGACTATGGCTACACCTTC.

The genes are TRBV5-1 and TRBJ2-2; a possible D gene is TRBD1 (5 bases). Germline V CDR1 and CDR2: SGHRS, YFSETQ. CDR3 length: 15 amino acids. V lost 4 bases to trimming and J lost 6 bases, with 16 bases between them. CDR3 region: CASSQNQGDAGELFF. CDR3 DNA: TGCGCCAGCAGCCAGAACCAGGGCGACGCCGGGGAGCTGTTTTTT.

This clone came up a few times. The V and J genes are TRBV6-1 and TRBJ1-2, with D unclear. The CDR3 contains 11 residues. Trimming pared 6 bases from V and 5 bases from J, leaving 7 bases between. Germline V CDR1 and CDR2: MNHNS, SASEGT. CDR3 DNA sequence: TGTGCCAGCAGATCCGGGTATGGCTACACCTTC. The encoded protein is CASRSGYGYTF.

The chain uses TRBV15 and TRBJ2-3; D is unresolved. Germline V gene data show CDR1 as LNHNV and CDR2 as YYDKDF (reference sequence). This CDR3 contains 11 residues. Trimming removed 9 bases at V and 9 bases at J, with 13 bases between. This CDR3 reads CATANLGTQYF. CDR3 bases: TGTGCCACTGCGAACCTGGGGACGCAGTATTTT.

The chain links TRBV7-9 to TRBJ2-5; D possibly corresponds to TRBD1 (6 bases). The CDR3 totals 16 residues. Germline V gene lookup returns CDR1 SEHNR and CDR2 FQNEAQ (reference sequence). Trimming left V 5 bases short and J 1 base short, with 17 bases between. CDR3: CASSPYRDTLQETQYF. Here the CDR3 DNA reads TGTGCCAGCAGCCCCTATCGGGACACTCTCCAAGAGACCCAGTACTTC. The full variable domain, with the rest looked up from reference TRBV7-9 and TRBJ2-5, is DTGVSQNPRHKITKRGQNVTFRCDPISEHNRLYWYRQTLGQGPEFLTYFQNEAQLEKSRLLSDRFSAERPKGSFSTLEIQRTEQGDSAMYLCASSPYRDTLQETQYFGPGTRLLVL.

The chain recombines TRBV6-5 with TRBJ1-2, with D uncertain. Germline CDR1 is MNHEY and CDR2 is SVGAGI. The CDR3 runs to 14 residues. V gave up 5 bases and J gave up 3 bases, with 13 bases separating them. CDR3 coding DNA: TGTGCCAGCAGTAAACACGAAACCGACTATGGCTACACCTTC. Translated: CASSKHETDYGYTF.

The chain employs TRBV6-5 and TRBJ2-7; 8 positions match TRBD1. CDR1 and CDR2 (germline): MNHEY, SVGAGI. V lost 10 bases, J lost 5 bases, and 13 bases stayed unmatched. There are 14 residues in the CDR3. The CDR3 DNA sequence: TGTGCCACAAGGGATCGACAGGGGATCAACGAGCAGTACTTC. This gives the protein CATRDRQGINEQYF.

The CDR3 loop is CATAGLRNTEAFF. The CDR3 DNA reads TGTGCCACCGCAGGCCTTCGGAACACTGAAGCTTTCTTT. This chain links TRBV11-2 with TRBJ1-1; D is unresolved. Trimming pared 10 bases from V and 1 base from J, leaving 13 bases between. This CDR3 has 13 amino acids. Germline assignment: CDR1 SGHAT and CDR2 FQNNGV.

CDR3 sequence reads: CASSITSADTQYF. CDR3 DNA: TGTGCCAGTAGTATTACTAGCGCAGATACGCAGTATTTT. This chain joins TRBV19 and TRBJ2-3; 7 bases line up with TRBD2. Germline V CDR1 and CDR2: LNHDA, SQIVND (reference sequence). J lost 4 bases, V lost 3 bases, and 1 base had no gene match. This CDR3 region has 13 residues.